The T cell receptor beta chain described here comes from a study of blood T cells in healthy people across ages (dated by TCRdb to between 2015 and 2017). Describing the broader study: Template switching captured roughly one uniquely barcoded TCR beta cDNA molecule per two T cells in model experiments. The study analyzed two additional independent replicas of 1 million unique cDNA reads from the same blood draw for two donors, one aged 18 to 30 and one aged 80 or older. The donors were divided into four age groups: young (average approximately 17 years), middle-aged (under 40), aged (approximately 62) and long-lived (around 87). To avoid experimental bias, donors of different ages were spread randomly across the sequencing lanes. To track age-related changes in TCR beta repertoire diversity, the study relied on deep sequencing normalized with unique cDNA molecular identifiers. Broad study findings and their caveats: Because the CMV infection status of the donors was unknown, age-related changes in expanded clonotypes may potentially have been confounded. There was a strong correlation between observed TCR beta diversity and the percentage of naive T cells measured by flow cytometry. Since profiling was done on bulk unsorted PBMCs, naive and antigen-experienced compartments could not be conclusively compared. Total diversity estimates from one million sequenced T cells were considered lower bounds and underestimates. As age increased, observed TCR beta diversity per million T cells dropped in a roughly linear way, and a significant reduction was already evident by age 40. Compared with the aged group, more naive CD4+ T cells, fewer expanded clones and increased TCR diversity were shown by the long-lived group, suggesting age selection.

This clonotype was detected many times. This receptor's antigen is unknown. Per-base quality was not reported, and no clone a single base away is much larger than it. The donors were roughly 40 Caucasian individuals from Russia, aged roughly 6 to 90 years, who were systemically healthy. Roughly 11 milliliters of peripheral blood were drawn from each donor into EDTA-treated Vacutainer tubes. PBMCs were isolated by Ficoll-Paque density-gradient centrifugation, with at least 6 million obtained per sample. Total RNA was extracted from PBMCs with Trizol reagent, with at least 5 micrograms obtained per sample. The percentages of naive CD45RAhigh/CD27high T cells were determined by flow cytometry on a PBMC aliquot from every donor. The library came from 5' RACE. TCRdb records Illumina HiSeq 2500 as the sequencer. A second PCR of roughly 7 to 11 cycles was performed with a sample-barcoded 5' primer and a J-beta primer mix. Each TCR beta cDNA molecule received a unique molecular identifier from a template-switch 5' adaptor carrying 12 random nucleotides. Each sample yielded at least 2.5 million CDR3-containing paired-end reads. All of the RNA was converted into first-strand cDNA using the Mint cDNA synthesis kit, with a TRBC-specific oligonucleotide serving as the primer. Following uracil-DNA glycosylase treatment, a first 18-cycle PCR with universal primers M1SS and BC2_uni_R was performed on all cDNA. The authors' analysis ran thus. Normalization of each sample was performed by random selection of 1 million high-quality reads, each carrying a distinct molecular identifier. Reads with shared molecular identifiers were discarded instead of being binned into consensus sequences. CDR3 identification, clonotype clustering and error correction used MiTCR with a Q25 quality threshold and the strictest error-elimination algorithm. A nonparametric unseen species model with Euler transformation was used to estimate lower-bound total TCR beta diversity. TCRdb reanalyzed the raw reads on its own, using fastp at Q25 for trimming and MiXCR for clone calling, and kept in-frame beta chains. Every CDR3 protein is listed once, alongside the most common genes and DNA of its rows. TCRdb, not the original authors, processed these V and J calls. The sample table holds some 1.5 million distinct CDR3 sequences, of which under 30% were seen once. More than 6% of the sample is in the top ten clones.

Reading from cysteine to phenylalanine, the CDR3 counts 13 amino acids. The retained sequence is limited to the CDR3, 39 bases, with the frame set at the first base. CDR1 and CDR2 were assigned from the germline V gene as SGHRS and YFSETQ. At the junction V is shortened by 3 bases and J by 7 bases, with 11 bases in between. The V and J genes are TRBV5-1 and TRBJ1-5, with TRBD1 as a weak D call on 6 bases. Sequences were obtained from blood. The sequence derives from a woman aged 25 to 39 in good health. The CDR3 loop reads CASSSTTGQPQHF. The bases are TGCGCCAGCAGCTCTACAACAGGGCAGCCCCAGCATTTT. Reference TRBV5-1 and TRBJ1-5 proteins supply the regions before and after the CDR3; the full variable domain is: KAGVTQTPRYLIKTRGQQVTLSCSPISGHRSVSWYQQTPGQGLQFLFEYFSETQRNKGNFPGRFSGRQFSNSRSEMNVSTLELGDSALYLCASSSTTGQPQHFGDGTRLSIL.